The T cell receptor (beta chain) described here comes from a study of T cell responses to AZD1222 COVID-19 vaccine. Findings and limits, study-wide: Spike was spanned by vaccine-associated CD4 TCRs, with dominance at 160-218 and 743-854. Nearly half of spike-specific TCRs reportedly target unmutated variant regions. Repertoires in all cases were sampled only once the peak T cell response had passed.

Sequencing used immunoSEQ multiplex PCR; TCRdb keeps in-frame clones, though not all of them. The sample includes about 140,000 clones, approximately 88% of them seen just once. V lost 5 bases, J lost 0 bases, and 7 bases lay in between. Germline V gene sequence: CDR1 SNHLY, CDR2 FYNNEI. This CDR3 has 13 residues. In regard to this clone: The antigen is not known.

The source material was peripheral blood, sampled on day 0 of AZD1222 vaccination. The receptor was isolated from an adult in good health. The chain combines TRBV2 with TRBJ1-1; D unresolved. The CDR3 here is CASSRELNTEAFF. The CDR3 region has the DNA TGTGCCAGCAGTAGGGAATTGAACACTGAAGCTTTCTTT.